This is a list of T cell receptor beta chains from one sample in a study of CD8+ T cells in alopecia areata. TCRdb's table, derived via immunoSEQ multiplex PCR, lists solely in-frame clones and lacks some. The sample has some 98,000 clones; roughly 64% are singletons. The starting material was CD8+ T cells sorted from blood, obtained at week 4, from a patient treated with tofacitinib. The receptor set was obtained from a human donor with alopecia areata. Both conserved end residues are part of each CDR3. Each record gives: D gene, V gene, J gene, clone size, CDR3 DNA, CDR3 protein. The D gene is left open where the match is weak. Only part of the rows carry a size: once, few, many, or a class if the clone is expanded.

TRBD1,TRBV30,TRBJ1-5,NA,TGTGCCTGGAGTGTAGGGACAGGATTCAATCAGCCCCAGCATTTT,CAWSVGTGFNQPQHF
TRBD2,TRBV29-1,TRBJ2-1,few,TGCAGCGTGGGACTAGCGAATTGGAATGAGCAGTTCTTC,CSVGLANWNEQFF
NA,TRBV4-3,TRBJ2-7,few,TGCGCCAGCAGCCAAGAGTCGGCGTACGAGCAGTACTTC,CASSQESAYEQYF
TRBD1,TRBV27,TRBJ1-1,NA,TGTGCCAGCAGTCTATTGACAGGGCTGAACACTGAAGCTTTCTTT,CASSLLTGLNTEAFF
NA,TRBV5-1,TRBJ2-2,once,TGCGCCAGCAGCTTGGTACAGGGTGTACAGAACGGGGAGCTGTTTTTT,CASSLVQGVQNGELFF
NA,TRBV7-9,TRBJ1-5,NA,TGTGCCAGCGGTGGGGAAGGCGGTCAGCCCCAGCATTTT,CASGGEGGQPQHF
NA,TRBV19,TRBJ2-1,NA,TGTGCCAGTAGTATTCAGTCCTACAATGAGCAGTTCTTC,CASSIQSYNEQFF
NA,TRBV5-6,TRBJ1-1,NA,TGTGCCAGCAGCTTCACCGGGAACACTGAAGCTTTCTTT,CASSFTGNTEAFF
NA,TRBV23-1,TRBJ1-1,few,TGCGCCAGCAGTCAATCGAGGAGGGTTGAAGCTTTCTTT,CASSQSRRVEAFF
TRBD2,TRBV5-6,TRBJ2-3,NA,TGTGCCAGCAGGAGACTAGCGGGGGTCTACACAGATACGCAGTATTTT,CASRRLAGVYTDTQYF
TRBD1,TRBV5-1,TRBJ2-7,NA,TGCGCCAGCAGCTTACTGACAGGGACCTACGAGCAGTACTTC,CASSLLTGTYEQYF
NA,TRBV29-1,TRBJ2-2,NA,TGCAGCGTTGAAGATGACACCGGGGAGCTGTTTTTT,CSVEDDTGELFF
NA,TRBV4-3,TRBJ1-1,few,TGCGCCAGCAGCCAAGATCGGGGCCCGAACACTGAAGCTTTCTTT,CASSQDRGPNTEAFF
NA,TRBV12-5,TRBJ2-5,NA,TGTGCTAGTGGTTTGGGGGCAGCAGAAGAAGAGACCCAGTACTTC,CASGLGAAEEETQYF
NA,TRBV18,TRBJ1-2,NA,TGTGCCAGCTCACCATCTAGCTGGGAACATAGAGCTTATGGCTACACCTTC,CASSPSSWEHRAYGYTF
NA,TRBV28,TRBJ2-3,few,TGTGCCAGCAGAACGACAGACACAGATACGCAGTATTTT,CASRTTDTDTQYF
TRBD1,TRBV7-9,TRBJ2-1,NA,TGTGCCAGCAGCTCCCGGGACAGTAACTACAATGAGCAGTTCTTC,CASSSRDSNYNEQFF
NA,TRBV6-5,TRBJ1-5,NA,TGTGCCAGCTCCACGACGGGCAATCAGCCCCAGCATTTT,CASSTTGNQPQHF
NA,TRBV19,TRBJ2-1,NA,TGTGCCAGTAGTCTCCGGACGGACTCCTACAATGAGCAGTTCTTC,CASSLRTDSYNEQFF
NA,TRBV28,TRBJ2-1,once,TGTGCCAGCAGTTTCTCCCTACGGAATGAGCAGTTCTTC,CASSFSLRNEQFF
NA,TRBV29-1,TRBJ2-7,few,TGCAGCGTTGAAGATCTGGACTACGAGCAGTACTTC,CSVEDLDYEQYF
NA,TRBV27,TRBJ2-5,NA,TGTGCCAGCAGTTTATTAGGGGGCCAAGAGACCCAGTACTTC,CASSLLGGQETQYF
TRBD1,TRBV13,TRBJ2-7,NA,TGTGCCAGCAGCCCTGTCCCGGGACAGGGGTACGAGCAGTACTTC,CASSPVPGQGYEQYF
TRBD2,TRBV7-2,TRBJ2-7,NA,TGTGCCAGCAGCTTATATGGGGGGGCCTACGAGCAGTACTTC,CASSLYGGAYEQYF
NA,TRBV25-1,TRBJ1-6,few,TGTGCCAGCAGTGAATATTGGACGGGAAATTCACCCCTCCACTTT,CASSEYWTGNSPLHF
TRBD1,TRBV5-4,TRBJ1-2,few,TGTGCCAGCAGCTTTGGGACAGGGGGTCCCAATGGCTACACCTTC,CASSFGTGGPNGYTF
NA,TRBV18,TRBJ2-3,NA,TGTGCCAGCTCACCGCCGGATCGCACAGATACGCAGTATTTT,CASSPPDRTDTQYF
NA,TRBV7-9,TRBJ1-2,NA,TGTGCCAGCAGCTTACCTGGAGATGGCTACACCTTC,CASSLPGDGYTF
NA,TRBV5-4,TRBJ1-2,NA,TGTGCCAGCAGTAGTGGGGAGTCCTACACCTTC,CASSSGESYTF
TRBD1,TRBV30,TRBJ2-7,once,TGTGCCTGGAGTGGACAGGGGATCTACGAGCAGTACTTC,CAWSGQGIYEQYF
NA,TRBV28,TRBJ1-1,NA,TGTGCCACCGCGACAGGCCGGGAAGCTTTCTTT,CATATGREAFF
NA,TRBV29-1,TRBJ2-7,NA,TGCAGCGTTGCATTGGTGGGAGAGATCTCCTACGAGCAGTACTTC,CSVALVGEISYEQYF
NA,TRBV30,TRBJ1-1,once,TGTGCCTGGGGGCTGACGGCAGGGTACACTGAAGCTTTCTTT,CAWGLTAGYTEAFF
TRBD1,TRBV9,TRBJ1-1,NA,TGTGCCAGCAGCGTAGTAGGACAGGGGAACACTGAAGCTTTCTTT,CASSVVGQGNTEAFF
NA,TRBV27,TRBJ2-7,NA,TGTGCCAGTGGTCGCGTCTCCTACGAGCAGTACTTC,CASGRVSYEQYF
NA,TRBV29-1,TRBJ1-1,NA,TGCAGCGTTGTTCAGGGGCTGAACACTGAAGCTTTCTTT,CSVVQGLNTEAFF
TRBD2,TRBV6-5,TRBJ2-1,medium-sized,TGTGCCAGCAGTTACAACAGCGGGAGCCCCTACAATGAGCAGTTCTTC,CASSYNSGSPYNEQFF
NA,TRBV4-2,TRBJ2-2,few,TGTGCCAGCAGCCAGCCCTCCGGGGGTTTTGACACCGGGGAGCTGTTTTTT,CASSQPSGGFDTGELFF
TRBD2,TRBV5-1,TRBJ2-6,NA,TGCGCCAGCAGCTCTACTAGCGGGAGCTCTGGGGCCAACGTCCTGACTTTC,CASSSTSGSSGANVLTF
NA,TRBV20-1,TRBJ1-1,NA,TGCAGTGCGCGGTTATACACTGAAGCTTTCTTT,CSARLYTEAFF
NA,TRBV7-8,TRBJ2-7,NA,TGTGCCAGCAGCTTAGCGAGCGGAGCCTACGAGCAGTACTTC,CASSLASGAYEQYF
TRBD1,TRBV5-1,TRBJ1-2,NA,TGCGCCAGCAGCTTGACAGGGGGCGACGGCTACACCTTC,CASSLTGGDGYTF
TRBD2,TRBV27,TRBJ2-1,NA,TGTGCCAGCAGCCGAATCGGGACTAGCGGTCCCAACAATGAGCAGTTCTTC,CASSRIGTSGPNNEQFF
TRBD1,TRBV6-5,TRBJ1-1,NA,TGTGCCAGCAGTTACTCCAGGGGGCCGGGAACTGAAGCTTTCTTT,CASSYSRGPGTEAFF
NA,TRBV5-6,TRBJ2-5,few,TGTGCCAGCAGCTTGGGGCAAGAGACCCAGTACTTC,CASSLGQETQYF
NA,TRBV23-1,TRBJ1-1,few,TGCGCCAGCAGTCTAGGCGGGGAGAACACTGAAGCTTTCTTT,CASSLGGENTEAFF
TRBD1,TRBV5-1,TRBJ1-6,NA,TGCGCCAGCAGCCCGGGGGATTGGACAGGGGGCAATTCACCCCTCCACTTT,CASSPGDWTGGNSPLHF
NA,TRBV19,TRBJ2-2,NA,TGTGCCAGTAGTATCGCCGGGGAGCTGTTTTTT,CASSIAGELFF